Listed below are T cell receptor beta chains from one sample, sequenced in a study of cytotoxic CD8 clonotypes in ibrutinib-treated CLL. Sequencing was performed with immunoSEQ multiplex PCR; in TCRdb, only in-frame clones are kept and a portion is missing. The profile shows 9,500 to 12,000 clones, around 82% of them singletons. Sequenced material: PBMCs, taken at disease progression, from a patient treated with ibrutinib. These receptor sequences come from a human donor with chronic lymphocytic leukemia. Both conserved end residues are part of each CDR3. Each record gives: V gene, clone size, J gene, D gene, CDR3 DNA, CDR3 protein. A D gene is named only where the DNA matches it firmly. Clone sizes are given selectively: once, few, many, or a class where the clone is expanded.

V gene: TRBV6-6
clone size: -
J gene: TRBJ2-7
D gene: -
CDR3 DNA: TGTGCCAGCAGGCCGGGGGAACTCTACGAGCAGTACTTC
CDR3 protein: CASRPGELYEQYF

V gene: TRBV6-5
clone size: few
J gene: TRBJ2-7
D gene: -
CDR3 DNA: TGTGCCAGCAGTTACGGCTGGCCCTCCTACGAGCAGTACTTC
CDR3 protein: CASSYGWPSYEQYF

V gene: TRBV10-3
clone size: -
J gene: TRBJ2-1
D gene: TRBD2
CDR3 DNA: TGTGCCATCAGTGACCCGACTAGCGGGAGTTCCGATGAGCAGTTCTTC
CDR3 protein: CAISDPTSGSSDEQFF

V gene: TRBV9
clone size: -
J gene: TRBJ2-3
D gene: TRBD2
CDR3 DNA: TGTGCCAGCAGCGTATCCCCCCAGCGGGACCCCCCAGATACGCAGTATTTT
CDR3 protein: CASSVSPQRDPPDTQYF

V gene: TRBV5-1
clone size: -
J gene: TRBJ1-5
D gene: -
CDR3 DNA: TGCGCCAGCAGCTTGCGTTTGGGGTCCTATAGCAATCAGCCCCAGCATTTT
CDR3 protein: CASSLRLGSYSNQPQHF

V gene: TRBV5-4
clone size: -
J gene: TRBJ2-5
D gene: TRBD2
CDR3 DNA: TGTGCCAGCAGCGGGGGACTAGCGGGAGGGCCGTACTTC
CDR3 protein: CASSGGLAGGPYF

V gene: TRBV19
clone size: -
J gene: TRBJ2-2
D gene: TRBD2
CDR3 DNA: TGTGCCAGTACTCTAGCGGGAGAGGGGGAGCTGTTTTTT
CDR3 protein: CASTLAGEGELFF

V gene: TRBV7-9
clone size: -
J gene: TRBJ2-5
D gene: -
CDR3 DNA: TGTGCCAGCAGCTTAGTTAGCGCAGAGACCCAGTACTTC
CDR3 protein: CASSLVSAETQYF

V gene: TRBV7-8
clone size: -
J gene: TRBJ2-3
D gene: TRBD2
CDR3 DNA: TGTGCCAGCAGCCCAAGACTAGCGGGAGCCCAGGGAGATACGCAGTATTTT
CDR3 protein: CASSPRLAGAQGDTQYF

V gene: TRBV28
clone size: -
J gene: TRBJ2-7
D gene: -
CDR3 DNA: TGTGCCAGCAGTTTTTCGGAGTACTCCTACGAGCAGTACTTC
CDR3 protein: CASSFSEYSYEQYF